The table lists the clone carrying this T cell receptor beta chain with many counts. Its antigen is currently unknown. This beta chain is a stray sequence in a library constructed for alpha chains; its clone size is not meaningful. CDR3 length equals 16 residues. CDR1 is SEHNR, CDR2 FQNEAQ, per germline (reference sequence). V was shortened by 6 bases and J by 4 bases, with 21 bases between the two germline ends. The presence of a unique molecular identifier marked each TCR cDNA molecule. TCRdb re-derived calls from the 5' RACE reads in MiXCR, one entry per CDR3 protein. The sample includes about 13,000 distinct CDR3 sequences, under 6% seen only once; the top ten take approximately 25%. The sample comes from a study of spatial heterogeneity in lung cancer. Study at large: Detection of beta-chain sequences consistently exceeded that of alpha-chain sequences.

The study, taken as a whole, reports: How many expanded intratumoral alpha and beta TCRs were present tracked the tumor mutation count, which was a count of nonsynonymous mutations.

The time point was: sample taken at primary tumor resection. Around 70 TRACERx patients with early, untreated non-small cell lung cancer donated samples. The rearrangement uses TRBV7-9 and TRBJ1-1, with D possibly TRBD1 on 6 matching bases. Sequences were derived from lung tumor tissue, sampled at surgery. The receptor was derived from a male donor with early-stage non-small cell lung cancer. The CDR3 sequence is CASRVRDIDRFTEAFF. In DNA, the CDR3 is TGTGCCAGCAGAGTCCGGGACATAGATCGGTTCACTGAAGCTTTCTTT.